This TCR beta chain appears in the sequencing data of a study of early T cells in non-severe SARS-CoV-2 infection. For the study at large: The chains were unpaired, and the sequenced material was bulk RNA from unsorted whole blood.

The ends were cut back, 3 bases at V and 6 bases at J, with 15 bases in the middle. Per germline, CDR1 SGHAT and CDR2 FQNNGV. This CDR3 contains 14 residues. This clonotype has ten or more counts. The antigen is undetermined. Each cDNA molecule carried a unique molecular identifier. TCRdb independently ran MiXCR on the 5' RACE reads; one entry per CDR3 protein. The data show roughly 25,000 distinct CDR3 sequences, about 4.5% seen once. Study-level results: Lookups in VDJdb leaned toward anti-spike CD8 responses and missed private and CD4 specificities.

The specimen was whole blood. The chain couples TRBV11-2 to TRBJ2-7; possibly TRBD2 for D (6 bases). This clonotype was sampled from an adult who was a healthcare worker with PCR-confirmed SARS-CoV-2 infection or an uninfected control (not recorded which). The CDR3 DNA reads TGTGCCAGCAGCTTCACGACTAGAACGGGCGAGCAGTACTTC. This gives the protein CASSFTTRTGEQYF.